Listed below are T cell receptor beta chains from one sample, sequenced in a study of blood T cell repertoires in COVID-19. Repertoires were generated with immunoSEQ multiplex PCR, while TCRdb's copy carries only in-frame clones and drops some. The sample includes about 180,000 clones, about 80% of them seen just once. What was sequenced was peripheral blood. The receptor source for this set is a woman aged 65 to 85 with acute or convalescent COVID-19. Each CDR3 is given with its conserved first and last residue.

TRBJ2-1 | TRBV6-4 | CASSDLAGVGEQFF
TRBJ1-2 | TRBV19 | CATCRGANYGYTF
TRBJ1-4 | TRBV29-1 | CSVTTTGDEKLFF
TRBJ2-7 | TRBV5-1 | CASSTDTSGSSYEQYF
TRBJ1-1 | TRBV3-1/TRBV3-2 | CASSQTGRGTEAFF
TRBJ2-7 | TRBV5-1 | CASSFTIMSSYEQYF
TRBJ2-7 | TRBV3-1/TRBV3-2 | CASNRLASYEQYF
TRBJ1-3 | TRBV12-5 | CASGPPGTIAGNTIYF
TRBJ2-3 | TRBV27 | CASSSPGLGDTDTQYF
TRBJ2-7 | TRBV3-1/TRBV3-2 | CASSQGGWPSGREDEQYF
TRBJ2-2 | TRBV5-8 | CASSLQGGWTGELFF
TRBJ2-7 | TRBV18 | CASSPAGTGTEQYF
TRBJ2-7 | TRBV29-1 | CSVQMASGSYEQYF
TRBJ2-7 | TRBV30 | CAWSVRDLLTYEQYF
TRBJ2-7 | TRBV2 | CASSALGQVTYEQYF
TRBJ2-5 | TRBV30 | CAWSYGGGQETQYF
TRBJ1-6 | TRBV21-1 | CASDSRGCNNSPLHF
TRBJ2-3 | TRBV6-5 | CASRFGTGERGTQYF
TRBJ1-2 | TRBV27 | CASSPRTGLNYGYTF
TRBJ2-2 | TRBV28 | CASFSGAAGGELFF
TRBJ1-6 | TRBV15 | CATSRTKRGGALNSPLHF
TRBJ2-3 | TRBV7-2 | CASSLAVHRSDTQYF
TRBJ2-1 | TRBV7-9 | CASSLSLAGVNEQFF
TRBJ1-5 | TRBV10-2 | CASSESGDFLQPQHF
TRBJ2-3 | TRBV7-6 | CASSLEGGTGGAQGQYF
TRBJ2-2 | TRBV10-2 | CASRANTGELFF
TRBJ2-1 | TRBV20-1 | CSASDRAANEQFF
TRBJ2-1 | TRBV5-1 | CASSLAVVSNNEQFF
TRBJ2-1 | TRBV27 | CASSLDWRESDDEQFF